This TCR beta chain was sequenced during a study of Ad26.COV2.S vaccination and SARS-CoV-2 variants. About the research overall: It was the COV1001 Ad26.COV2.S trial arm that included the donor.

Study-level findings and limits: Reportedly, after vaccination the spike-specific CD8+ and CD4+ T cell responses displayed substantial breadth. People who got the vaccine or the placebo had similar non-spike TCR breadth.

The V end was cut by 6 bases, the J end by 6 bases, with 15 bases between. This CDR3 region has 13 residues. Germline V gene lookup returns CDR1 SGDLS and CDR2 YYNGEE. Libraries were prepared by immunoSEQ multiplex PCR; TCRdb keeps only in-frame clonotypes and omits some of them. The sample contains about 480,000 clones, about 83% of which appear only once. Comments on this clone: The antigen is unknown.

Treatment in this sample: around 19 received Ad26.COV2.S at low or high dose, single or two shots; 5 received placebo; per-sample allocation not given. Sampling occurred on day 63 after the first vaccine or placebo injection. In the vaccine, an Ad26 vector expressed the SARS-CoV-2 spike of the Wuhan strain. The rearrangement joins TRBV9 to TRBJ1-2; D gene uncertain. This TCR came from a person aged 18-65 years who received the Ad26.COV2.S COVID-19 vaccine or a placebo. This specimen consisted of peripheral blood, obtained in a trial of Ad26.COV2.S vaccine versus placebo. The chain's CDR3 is CASTPNGQHGYTF. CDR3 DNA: TGTGCCAGCACCCCAAATGGGCAGCATGGCTACACCTTC.